This T cell receptor (beta chain) emerged from a study of T cells after yellow fever vaccination. Study-level background: Low-cell-number fractions were prepared with SMART-Seq v4 Ultra Low Input.

This CDR3 spans 14 amino acids. Germline lookup yields CDR1 SGHVS and CDR2 FNYEAQ. The germline V and J ends were trimmed by 5 bases and 6 bases, with 17 bases remaining between them. The 5'RACE template-switching step produced TCR cDNA and added a universal primer site and UMIs. TCRdb analysed the 5' RACE reads with MiXCR anew, one entry per CDR3 protein. The sample has fewer than 350,000 distinct CDR3 sequences; 3.5% to 4.5% are singletons. Study-level points and caveats: Researchers cautioned that FACS-sorted repertoires could harbor abundant clonotypes contaminating from the bulk population. Peak timing came faster in the weaker secondary response, day 5 versus 15.

This clonotype was seen many times. The antigen remains undetermined. This clonotype was obtained from a man between 18 and 35 years old who received the YFV17D yellow fever vaccine. This sample comprised PBMCs, obtained 15 days after the yellow fever booster vaccination. The chain is built from TRBV7-6 and TRBJ2-7; weak D call: TRBD2 (7 bases). CDR3: CASSPGGAGSEQYF. The CDR3 DNA is TGTGCCAGCAGCCCGGGGGGCGCAGGGTCCGAGCAGTACTTC.